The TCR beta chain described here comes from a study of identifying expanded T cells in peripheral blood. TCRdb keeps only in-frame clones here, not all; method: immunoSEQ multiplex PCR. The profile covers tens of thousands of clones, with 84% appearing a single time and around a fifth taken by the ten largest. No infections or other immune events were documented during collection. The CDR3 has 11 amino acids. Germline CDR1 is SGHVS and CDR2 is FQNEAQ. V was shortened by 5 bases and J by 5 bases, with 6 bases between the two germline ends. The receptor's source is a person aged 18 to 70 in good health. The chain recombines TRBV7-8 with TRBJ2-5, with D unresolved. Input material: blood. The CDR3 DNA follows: TGTGCCAGCAGCCAGAGGGAGACCCAGTACTTC. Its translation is CASSQRETQYF.